The clone carrying this T cell receptor beta chain has ten or more counts. Its antigen is undetermined. These data belong to a study of beta chain features in type 1 diabetes. The study reverse transcribed the entire isolated RNA, so it sequenced expressed TCRB transcripts. Some clones are missing from TCRdb's copy, which holds only in-frame ones; the method was immunoSEQ multiplex PCR. This table has 120,000 or so clones, roughly 17% appearing once. Study-wide points: Type 1 diabetes patients showed a moderate but significant shortening of TCRB CDR3s in all four CD4+ subsets.

The sequence came from a young man with type 1 diabetes. The sample taken for sequencing was central memory CD4+ T cells from blood.

CDR3: CAITARVDQETQYF. For the CDR3, the DNA is TGTGCCATCACCGCCAGGGTAGACCAAGAGACCCAGTACTTC. This chain connects TRBV10-3 to TRBJ2-5; D is perhaps TRBD1 (5 bases). The V and J ends lost 7 bases and 0 bases respectively, with 12 bases between them. Germline-derived CDR1 and CDR2 are ENHRY and SYGVKD. The CDR3 is 14 amino acids.